These T cell receptor beta chains were read from a single sample in a study of T cells expressing NK-cell markers. TCRdb reanalyzed the 5' RACE reads, giving one entry per CDR3 protein sequence and no DNA. Recorded here are some 500,000 distinct CDR3 sequences; the top ten clones represent more than 1.4%. Material for sequencing was blood T cells: a sorted CD56 or NKG2C T cell subset, CD4+ or CD8+ T cells, or bulk PBMC T cells (not recorded which). These receptors were collected from a woman aged 50 to 60 in good health. CDR3s include the opening cysteine and the closing phenylalanine or tryptophan.

cdr3_aa j_call v_call
CSASPLAGQTDTQYF TRBJ2-3 TRBV20-1
CASKMGPVNSALHF TRBJ1-6 TRBV6-1
CSARDPGTGGGETQYF TRBJ2-5 TRBV20-1
CASSQGRPGNIQYF TRBJ2-4 TRBV3-1
CSASLIKAGKATDTQYF TRBJ2-3 TRBV20-1
CASSHLKDEQYF TRBJ2-7 TRBV3-1
CASSLVSGPGTQYF TRBJ2-3 TRBV5-1
CASSLEAGFYNEQFF TRBJ2-1 TRBV5-1
CASSQDWVWHEQFF TRBJ2-1 TRBV4-1
CASSPGMKDSDIQYF TRBJ2-4 TRBV18
CSASAGEGLDSPLHF TRBJ1-6 TRBV20-1
CATSDLGRGGGYNEQFF TRBJ2-1 TRBV24-1
CATSAAGGVYEQYF TRBJ2-7 TRBV24-1
CASSFRDSYEQYF TRBJ2-7 TRBV12-3/TRBV12-4
CATTGTRSVQYF TRBJ2-5 TRBV10-3
CASSPTGDGTGELFF TRBJ2-2 TRBV5-6
CASSNLFNQPQHF TRBJ1-5 TRBV12-3/TRBV12-4
CASSASASIGELFF TRBJ2-2 TRBV6-4
CASSRPGNLADTQYF TRBJ2-3 TRBV11-2
CASSLVGPLSSYNEQFF TRBJ2-1 TRBV12-3/TRBV12-4
CASSRGTVRDNSPLHF TRBJ1-6 TRBV3-1
CSARAGVRQTQYF TRBJ2-5 TRBV20-1
CASSLGWQETQYF TRBJ2-5 TRBV12-3/TRBV12-4
CASSRADGNQPQHF TRBJ1-5 TRBV18
CSASQVAGYQPQHF TRBJ1-5 TRBV20-1
CASKGQGTQNEKLFF TRBJ1-4 TRBV10-2
CASSLVFTVREQFF TRBJ2-1 TRBV5-1
CASSYLGWRSYGYTF TRBJ1-2 TRBV6-5
CASSLGQGPYEQYF TRBJ2-7 TRBV5-1
CASSIKATNEKLFF TRBJ1-4 TRBV14
CASSLDRGRRTDTQYF TRBJ2-3 TRBV5-6
CASHPDRGFGEQFF TRBJ2-1 TRBV18
CSVGQGLDSPLHF TRBJ1-6 TRBV29-1
CASSLPHGFGQFF TRBJ2-1 TRBV11-2
CATSRDREVEYGYTF TRBJ1-2 TRBV15
CASSQVPFGRATDTQYF TRBJ2-3 TRBV4-2
CASRKRGLAGSHTGELFF TRBJ2-2 TRBV12-3/TRBV12-4
CATSDLVRGRPETQYF TRBJ2-5 TRBV24-1
CATSREGVSGYTF TRBJ1-2 TRBV15
CASYQAGNIGYEQFF TRBJ2-1 TRBV6-5
CASSLTFSAPSSYNEQFF TRBJ2-1 TRBV5-1
CASSLSWDSPGNTIYF TRBJ1-3 TRBV5-6
CASSRGSGVQDEQYF TRBJ2-7 TRBV12-3/TRBV12-4
CAISDRVATNEKLFF TRBJ1-4 TRBV10-3
CASSYAGQGADEQFF TRBJ2-1 TRBV6-5
CASSGPGQGVYEQYF TRBJ2-7 TRBV9
CASSLTMSSYNEQFF TRBJ2-1 TRBV7-2
CASSLTGGVYEQYF TRBJ2-7 TRBV5-1
CASSLSGKVGNEQFF TRBJ2-1 TRBV12-3/TRBV12-4
CASSLSVADNEQFF TRBJ2-1 TRBV11-2